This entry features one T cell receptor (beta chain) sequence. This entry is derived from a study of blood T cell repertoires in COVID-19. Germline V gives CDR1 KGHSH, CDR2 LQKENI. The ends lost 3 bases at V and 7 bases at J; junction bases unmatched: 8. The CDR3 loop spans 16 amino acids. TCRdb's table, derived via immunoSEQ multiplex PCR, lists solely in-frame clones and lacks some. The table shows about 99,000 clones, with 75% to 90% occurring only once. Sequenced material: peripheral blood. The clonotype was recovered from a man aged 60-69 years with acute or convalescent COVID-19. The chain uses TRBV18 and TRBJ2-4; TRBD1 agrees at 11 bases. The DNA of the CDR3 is TGTGCCAGCTCACCGCCGGGACAGGGGGTTTCGAACATTCAGTACTTC. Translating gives CASSPPGQGVSNIQYF.